One and the same sample provided the 27 T cell receptor beta chains below, sequenced in a study of cytomegalovirus exposure and HLA in healthy donors. The PCR was carried out with 60 Vbeta primers and 13 Jbeta primers. Sequencing used immunoSEQ multiplex PCR; TCRdb keeps in-frame clones, though not all of them. The repertoire holds 95,000 to 150,000 clones, roughly 69% seen once, with roughly 8.2% in the top ten. The sequenced sample consisted of PBMCs. The source is a woman in her thirties or forties in good health and CMV-seropositive.

The chain uses TRBV10-3 and TRBJ1-1; 8 bases align to TRBD1. This CDR3 region has 16 residues. Trimming at V came to 6 bases and at J to 5 bases, leaving 14 bases not matched to a gene. Germline V lookup: CDR1 ENHRY, CDR2 SYGVKD. This CDR3 reads CAISGSGGGLGTEAFF. The CDR3 region has the DNA TGTGCCATCAGCGGATCAGGGGGCGGTTTGGGGACTGAAGCTTTCTTT.

The sample holds one count of this clone. The rearrangement links TRBV6-5 to TRBJ2-5; TRBD2 matches 11 bases. With 6 bases clipped from V and 4 bases from J, the junction kept 7 bases outside the gene matches. Germline V gene sequence: CDR1 MNHEY, CDR2 SVGAGI. The CDR3 covers 15 residues. For the CDR3, the DNA is TGTGCCAGCAGGTCGTCTAGCGGGGGGTTAGAGACCCAGTACTTC. Amino acids: CASRSSSGGLETQYF.

The rearrangement joins TRBV27 to TRBJ2-5; a weak D match, TRBD1 (6 bases). The closer fit of TRBJ2-7 to the DNA end suggests the J call may be wrong. CDR3 size: 15 residues. Germline CDR1 reads MNHEY; CDR2 reads SMNVEV (reference sequence). CDR3 loop: CASSFLDRRSYEQYF. CDR3 coding DNA: TGTGCCAGCAGTTTCCTCGACAGGAGGTCCTACGAGCAGTACTTC.

This clone was observed a handful of times. The rearrangement links TRBV10-3 to TRBJ2-1, with D possibly matching TRBD1 (5 bases). Trimming cost V 9 bases and J 0 bases, with 12 bases left between them. The CDR3 consists of 14 residues. CDR1 is ENHRY, CDR2 SYGVKD, per germline. CDR3 sequence reads: CAMARTSSYNEQFF. The CDR3 nucleotides are TGTGCCATGGCTCGGACAAGCTCCTACAATGAGCAGTTCTTC.

The V and J genes are TRBV7-2 and TRBJ1-2; no firm D call. CDR1 and CDR2 from the germline V gene are SGHTA and FQGNSA. The CDR3 totals 13 residues. The V and J ends lost 1 base and 7 bases respectively, with 10 bases between them. CDR3 residues: CASSLDAGGGYTF. The CDR3, as DNA: TGTGCCAGCAGCTTAGATGCGGGTGGTGGCTACACCTTC.

The V call is TRBV6-1, the J call TRBJ1-2; the D gene is possibly TRBD1 (5 bases). V lost 6 bases, J lost 7 bases, and 15 bases lay in between. Germline assignment: CDR1 MNHNS and CDR2 SASEGT. The length of the CDR3 is 13 residues. CDR3 bases: TGTGCCAGCAGGCTCTCAGGGTCCTCTGGCTACACCTTC. It encodes CASRLSGSSGYTF.

In its sample, this clone was seen a few times. The J gene is TRBJ1-1, the V gene TRBV28; 7 nucleotides line up with TRBD1. V lost 2 bases to trimming and J lost 4 bases; unmatched junction nucleotides: 4. CDR1 and CDR2 (germline): MDHEN, SYDVKM. The CDR3 is 14 amino acids. This chain's CDR3 is CASSLDREVTEAFF. The CDR3 nucleotides are TGTGCCAGCAGTTTAGACAGGGAGGTCACTGAAGCTTTCTTT.

A few counts support this clone. This rearrangement joins TRBV4-2 to TRBJ1-1, with 9 bases fitting TRBD1. The ends lost 3 bases at V and 5 bases at J; junction bases unmatched: 7. The CDR3 length is 15 residues. CDR1 LGHNA and CDR2 YNFKEQ come from the germline V gene. CDR3 region: CASSQGQGKGTEAFF. The CDR3 DNA reads TGTGCCAGCAGCCAGGGACAGGGTAAGGGTACTGAAGCTTTCTTT.

This rearrangement joins TRBV9 to TRBJ1-1, with D tentatively TRBD1 (5 bases). The CDR3 consists of 14 residues. The V end lost 4 bases, the J end lost 5 bases, and 15 bases lay between the germline ends. Germline V gives CDR1 SGDLS, CDR2 YYNGEE. The CDR3 spells CASSLGGRATEAFF. The CDR3 coding sequence is TGTGCCAGCAGCCTAGGTGGCAGGGCAACTGAAGCTTTCTTT.

The rearrangement uses TRBV2 and TRBJ2-2; D is perhaps TRBD2 (6 bases). Germline V gene lookup returns CDR1 SNHLY and CDR2 FYNNEI. The CDR3 covers 16 residues. The V end lost 4 bases, the J end lost 5 bases, and 17 bases lay between the germline ends. CDR3 in DNA: TGTGCCAGCAGTGCGATGGGACTTTCGGGGACCGGGGAGCTGTTTTTT. Protein sequence: CASSAMGLSGTGELFF.

The chain has TRBV7-2 and TRBJ2-7; 10 positions agree with TRBD1. This CDR3 comprises 15 residues. CDR1 is SGHTA, CDR2 FQGNSA, per germline. V lost 5 bases, J lost 4 bases, and 8 bases stayed unmatched. The CDR3 DNA reads TGTGCCAGCAGCGCTGGACAGGGGGTCGGATACGAGCAGTACTTC. It yields the protein CASSAGQGVGYEQYF.

The chain has TRBV4-3 and TRBJ1-6, with 8 bases matching TRBD1. V lost 0 bases and J lost 9; bases outside the gene matches: 10. The CDR3 is 17 residues long. The germline CDR1 and CDR2 sequences are LGHNA and YSLEER. The CDR3 here is CASSQDPQGVGGSPLHF. The CDR3 nucleotides read TGCGCCAGCAGCCAAGATCCACAGGGGGTAGGAGGTTCACCCCTCCACTTT.

This chain connects TRBV29-1 to TRBJ2-7, with 12 nucleotides matching TRBD1. Germline V CDR1 and CDR2: SQVTM, ANQGSEA. The CDR3 length is 12 residues. Germline trimming cut 6 bases from V and 5 bases from J; bases unmatched to any gene: 2. CDR3 region: CSVGTGGDEQYF. The CDR3 bases are TGCAGCGTCGGGACAGGGGGCGACGAGCAGTACTTC.

The chain links TRBV2 to TRBJ1-2; 7 bases match TRBD1. Trimming took 6 bases from V and 2 from J; bases not matched to a gene: 6. Germline V gene sequence: CDR1 SNHLY, CDR2 FYNNEI. The length of the CDR3 is 14 residues. The CDR3 coding sequence is TGTGCCAGCAGATTCGACAGGGAGAACTATGGCTACACCTTC. Its translation is CASRFDRENYGYTF.

This clone was recorded a few times. V and J are TRBV4-1 and TRBJ2-5, with D maybe TRBD2 (5 bases). The germline CDR1 and CDR2 sequences are MGHRA and YSYEKL. The CDR3 totals 14 residues. Trimming shortened V by 4 bases and J by 2 bases, and 11 bases separated the two germline ends. The CDR3 DNA sequence: TGCGCCAGCAGCCCTACGGGGAGACAAGAGACCCAGTACTTC. Its protein is CASSPTGRQETQYF.

The V call is TRBV1, the J call TRBJ1-6; no check of the table's D call, TRBD1, against the DNA was made. TRBV1 constitutes a pseudogene. The CDR3 runs 14 residues. The CDR3 DNA is TGCACCAGCAGCCAAGGGGACACTAATTCACCCCTCCACTTT. It translates to CTSSQGDTNSPLHF.

J is TRBJ1-4 and V is TRBV2; possibly TRBD1 for D (6 bases). There are 14 residues in the CDR3. Trimming took off 5 bases at V and 4 bases at J, with 11 bases between the two ends. Germline V gives CDR1 SNHLY, CDR2 FYNNEI. The CDR3 DNA is TGTGCCAGCAGTCGGACAGCGTTTAATGAAAAACTGTTTTTT. Its translation is CASSRTAFNEKLFF.

The CDR3 DNA sequence: TGTGCCAGCTCACCCCCGGGACAGGGAGAGTATGGCTACACCTTC. It specifies CASSPPGQGEYGYTF. The chain couples TRBV18 to TRBJ1-2; 9 nucleotides align to TRBD1. The CDR3 runs 15 residues. The V and J ends lost 3 bases and 5 bases, in that order; junction bases with no gene match: 7. In germline, CDR1 is KGHSH, CDR2 LQKENI.

The rearrangement links TRBV5-1 to TRBJ2-7; 8 bases line up with TRBD1. Per the germline V gene, CDR1 is SGHRS and CDR2 is YFSETQ. Trimming removed 0 bases from V and 2 bases from J; junction bases left unmatched: 1. This CDR3 comprises 14 residues. CDR3 region: CASSLAQGAYEQYV. In nucleotides, the CDR3 is TGCGCCAGCAGCTTGGCACAGGGGGCCTACGAGCAGTACGTC.

The rearrangement links TRBV13 to TRBJ2-2; D might be TRBD1 (6 bases). The CDR3 covers 19 residues. V was cut by 3 bases and J by 5 bases, with 25 bases left in between. The germline CDR1 and CDR2 sequences are PRHDT and FYEKMQ (reference sequence). The CDR3 here is CASSFGGWGPERETGELFF. CDR3 bases: TGTGCCAGCAGCTTCGGTGGTTGGGGGCCAGAAAGAGAAACCGGGGAGCTGTTTTTT. Based on the CDR3 plus reference TRBV13 and TRBJ2-2, the full variable domain is AAGVIQSPRHLIKEKRETATLKCYPIPRHDTVYWYQQGPGQDPQFLISFYEKMQSDKGSIPDRFSAQQFSDYHSELNMSSLELGDSALYFCASSFGGWGPERETGELFFGEGSRLTVL.

The chain combines TRBV27 with TRBJ2-7; D may be TRBD2 (6 bases). Germline lookup yields CDR1 MNHEY and CDR2 SMNVEV (reference sequence). Trimming left V 3 bases short and J 1 base short, with 10 bases between. The CDR3 runs to 14 residues. CDR3 in amino acids: CASSLVAGSYEQYF. The CDR3 DNA is TGTGCCAGCAGTTTGGTGGCGGGATCCTACGAGCAGTACTTC.

The rearrangement joins TRBV19 to TRBJ1-2; the match to TRBD1 covers 11 bases. In germline, CDR1 is LNHDA, CDR2 SQIVND (reference sequence). Trimming at V came to 7 bases and at J to 6 bases, leaving 7 bases not matched to a gene. The CDR3 has 14 residues. CDR3 sequence reads: CASNDGQGAHGYTF. The CDR3 DNA reads as TGTGCCAGTAACGATGGACAGGGGGCCCATGGCTACACCTTC. Full variable domain (remainder filled in from reference TRBV19 and TRBJ1-2): DGGITQSPKYLFRKEGQNVTLSCEQNLNHDAMYWYRQDPGQGLRLIYYSQIVNDFQKGDIAEGYSVSREKKESFPLTVTSAQKNPTAFYLCASNDGQGAHGYTFGSGTRLTVV.

This clone has just a few counts. V gene TRBV15 combines with J gene TRBJ1-1; D might be TRBD1 (6 bases). V lost 3 bases and J lost 0, with 11 bases in between. Per germline, CDR1 LNHNV and CDR2 YYDKDF (reference sequence). There are 15 residues in the CDR3. The CDR3 sequence: CATSRDTGLNTEAFF. CDR3 nucleotide sequence: TGTGCCACCAGCAGGGATACAGGGTTGAACACTGAAGCTTTCTTT.

The chain couples TRBV27 to TRBJ1-1; D may be TRBD1 (5 bases). In germline, CDR1 is MNHEY, CDR2 SMNVEV (reference sequence). The CDR3 is made up of 14 amino acids. The V gene lost 3 bases and the J gene lost 2 bases, with 10 bases spanning the gap. CDR3 in DNA: TGTGCCAGCAGTTTTGGCAGGGCCAACACTGAAGCTTTCTTT. This gives the protein CASSFGRANTEAFF.

This chain joins TRBV4-1 and TRBJ1-3; 7 positions match TRBD1. Germline CDR1 reads MGHRA; CDR2 reads YSYEKL. Trimming took 2 bases from V and 2 from J; bases not matched to a gene: 3. The CDR3 is 15 residues long. The CDR3 region has the DNA TGCGCCAGCAGCCAACCGACAGGGACTGGAAACACCATATATTTT. This translates into CASSQPTGTGNTIYF.

This clone was seen a handful of times. The gene calls are TRBV5-6 and TRBJ2-5, with TRBD2 as a possible D gene (7 bases). This CDR3 is 15 amino acids long. Trimming removed 6 bases from V and 5 bases from J, with 20 bases in between. CDR1 and CDR2 (germline): SGHDT, YYEEEE. The CDR3 nucleotides read TGTGCCAGCATCCTCTTACGGGGGGCCGGGGAGACCCAGTACTTC. This sequence encodes CASILLRGAGETQYF.

The genes are TRBV6-1 and TRBJ2-1, with D uncertain. The CDR3 extends over 11 amino acids. Germline V lookup: CDR1 MNHNS, CDR2 SASEGT. V lost 2 bases and J 9 bases, leaving 5 bases between the germline ends. Written as DNA, the CDR3 is TGTGCCAGCAGTGAATATGTTGAGCAGTTCTTC. Protein product: CASSEYVEQFF.